The entry below describes one TCR beta chain. Its target is not known. The source of the sample is a study of cytomegalovirus exposure and HLA in healthy donors. Study-wide findings and caveats: Researchers catalogued about 150 TCR beta chains as cytomegalovirus-associated.

Germline CDR1 is MGHRA and CDR2 is YSYEKL. The CDR3 extends over 14 amino acids. V dropped 8 bases and J dropped 2 bases, with 15 bases sitting between them. PCR was performed using 60 Vbeta and 13 Jbeta primers. Sequencing was performed with immunoSEQ multiplex PCR; in TCRdb, only in-frame clones are kept and a portion is missing. Among more than 20,000 clones listed, over 65% were seen once. This clonotype was obtained from a man aged 55 to 70 in good health and CMV-seronegative. Material for sequencing was PBMCs. The chain is built from TRBV4-1 and TRBJ1-1; D gene unclear. CDR3 amino acids: CASRGLLYNTEAFF. For the CDR3, the DNA is TGCGCCAGCCGAGGACTTTTATATAACACTGAAGCTTTCTTT.